Below, 32 T cell receptor beta chains from the same sample are listed, as sequenced in a study of cytomegalovirus exposure and HLA in healthy donors. Use of 60 Vbeta and 13 Jbeta primers characterized the PCR. The repertoire was sequenced with immunoSEQ multiplex PCR; TCRdb's copy has only in-frame clones and lacks some. In the table there are 150,000 to 200,000 clones, around four fifths of which are singletons. The material sequenced was PBMCs. These receptors all stem from a girl aged 2 to 10 in good health and CMV-seropositive.

The rearrangement joins TRBV5-1 to TRBJ1-1; TRBD1 aligns across 8 bases. J lost 1 base, V lost 0 bases, and 5 bases had no gene match. Germline assignment: CDR1 SGHRS and CDR2 YFSETQ. This CDR3 spans 16 amino acids. Here the CDR3 reads CASSLAQGAWNTEAFF. DNA for the CDR3: TGCGCCAGCAGCTTGGCTCAGGGGGCGTGGAACACTGAAGCTTTCTTT.

The rearrangement uses TRBV30 and TRBJ2-3; 7 bases are shared with TRBD1. The trim removed 5 bases at V and 4 bases at J, leaving 6 bases unmatched. This CDR3 comprises 13 residues. Looked up from germline, CDR1 is GTSNPN and CDR2 is SVGIG (reference sequence). CDR3 protein: CAWEGQGADTQYF. CDR3 bases: TGTGCCTGGGAAGGGCAGGGGGCAGATACGCAGTATTTT.

This clone was observed a single time. The gene calls are TRBV11-3 and TRBJ2-2; 9 nucleotides match TRBD2. Germline V lookup: CDR1 SGHNT, CDR2 YENEEA. The CDR3 length is 19 residues. V lost 5 bases, J lost 2 bases, and 15 bases stayed unmatched. CDR3 DNA sequence: TGTGCCAGCAGCCCGGCGTGGGGACTAGCTCCCCATAACACCGGGGAGCTGTTTTTT. As protein: CASSPAWGLAPHNTGELFF.

The chain recombines TRBV6-5 with TRBJ2-7; 7 bases fit TRBD2. The CDR3 length is 15 residues. The junction had 13 bases not matched to a gene; V was cut back by 6 bases and J by 5 bases. CDR1 MNHEY and CDR2 SVGAGI come from the germline V gene. The CDR3 sequence: CASRPGGGAGHEQYF. The CDR3 DNA is TGTGCCAGCAGGCCCGGCGGTGGAGCGGGGCACGAGCAGTACTTC.

The V gene is TRBV2, the J gene TRBJ1-1; D remains unclear. Germline V gene data show CDR1 as SNHLY and CDR2 as FYNNEI. The CDR3 runs to 12 residues. Between the trimmed V and J ends, which lost 6 bases and 6 bases, there was a span of 11 bases. CDR3 DNA: TGTGCCAGCAGCATCACCGGGGCTGAAGCTTTCTTT. This encodes CASSITGAEAFF.

V gene TRBV15 combines with J gene TRBJ2-3; D might be TRBD1 (5 bases). This CDR3 spans 15 amino acids. Trimming pared 3 bases from V and 2 bases from J, leaving 12 bases between. Germline-derived CDR1 and CDR2 are LNHNV and YYDKDF (reference sequence). CDR3 protein: CATSRGPGYTDTQYF. In DNA, the CDR3 is TGTGCCACCAGCAGGGGTCCAGGGTACACAGATACGCAGTATTTT.

V is TRBV5-6 and J is TRBJ1-1, with D tentatively TRBD1 (6 bases). This CDR3 has 16 amino acids. CDR1 SGHDT and CDR2 YYEEEE come from the germline V gene. With 2 bases removed from V and 1 base from J, the gap between germline ends came to 15 bases. This CDR3 is CASSFGTGKGNTEAFF. CDR3 coding DNA: TGTGCCAGCAGCTTTGGTACAGGGAAAGGGAACACTGAAGCTTTCTTT.

The chain links TRBV29-1 to TRBJ1-1; no firm D call. The V end was cut by 1 base, the J end by 1 base, with 7 bases between. CDR1 and CDR2 from the germline V gene are SQVTM and ANQGSEA. CDR3 length: 13 residues. The CDR3 region has the DNA TGCAGCGTTGAAGGGCCGCAGAACACTGAAGCTTTCTTT. Amino acid sequence: CSVEGPQNTEAFF.

The rearrangement links TRBV5-1 to TRBJ2-1, with 9 bases identical to TRBD1. This CDR3 contains 16 residues. With 3 bases clipped from V and 6 bases from J, the junction kept 10 bases outside the gene matches. Per germline, CDR1 SGHRS and CDR2 YFSETQ. This CDR3 is CASSWLMDRGSNEQFF. Written as DNA, the CDR3 is TGCGCCAGCAGCTGGCTCATGGACAGGGGAAGCAATGAGCAGTTCTTC.

This clone was detected only once. V and J are TRBV19 and TRBJ2-3; D uncertain. CDR1 and CDR2 (germline): LNHDA, SQIVND (reference sequence). The V end lost 3 bases, the J end lost 0 bases, and 10 bases lay between the germline ends. The CDR3 covers 15 residues. The CDR3 protein is CASSIALRSTDTQYF. The CDR3 DNA sequence: TGTGCCAGTAGTATTGCGCTTCGAAGCACAGATACGCAGTATTTT.

The J gene is TRBJ1-1, the V gene TRBV18; D might be TRBD1 (5 bases). The V and J ends lost 6 bases and 4 bases respectively, with 12 bases between them. The CDR3 consists of 13 residues. The germline V gene encodes CDR1 KGHSH and CDR2 LQKENI. The CDR3 sequence: CASSGEGRTEAFF. The CDR3 DNA sequence: TGTGCCAGCTCCGGGGAGGGACGCACTGAAGCTTTCTTT.

The chain recombines TRBV10-3 with TRBJ2-7; 10 bases align to TRBD2. CDR1 and CDR2 (germline): ENHRY, SYGVKD. The CDR3 length is 14 residues. V gave up 10 bases and J gave up 2 bases; unmatched junction bases: 8. The CDR3 protein is CATSSGSSTYEQYF. CDR3 DNA sequence: TGTGCCACCTCTAGCGGGAGTTCAACCTACGAGCAGTACTTC.

The V call is TRBV11-3, the J call TRBJ2-3, with 11 bases matching TRBD1. Germline V CDR1 and CDR2: SGHNT, YENEEA. This CDR3 is 17 amino acids long. V shed 4 bases, J shed 1 base, and the junction held 7 bases outside the gene matches. As DNA, the CDR3 is TGTGCCAGCAGCTCCGGGACAGGGGGAGCGGGCACAGATACGCAGTATTTT. Residues: CASSSGTGGAGTDTQYF.

The V gene is TRBV5-6, the J gene TRBJ1-2; weak D call: TRBD1 (6 bases). CDR1 is SGHDT, CDR2 YYEEEE, per germline. CDR3 size: 18 residues. Trimming cost V 4 bases and J 6 bases, with 28 bases left between them. The CDR3: CASSLSGKGRTGTNGYTF. CDR3 sequence (DNA): TGTGCCAGCAGCCTATCTGGGAAGGGCCGTACAGGGACGAATGGCTACACCTTC.

This chain connects TRBV5-1 to TRBJ2-5, with D unresolved. Germline V gene sequence: CDR1 SGHRS, CDR2 YFSETQ. Trimming pared 0 bases from V and 5 bases from J, leaving 5 bases between. The CDR3 contains 12 residues. This CDR3 reads CASSLVRETQYF. The CDR3 DNA sequence: TGCGCCAGCAGCTTGGTCCGGGAGACCCAGTACTTC.

This sequence joins TRBV5-1 and TRBJ2-1; D call uncertain. This CDR3 is built from 16 residues. Germline V lookup: CDR1 SGHRS, CDR2 YFSETQ. Trimming pared 0 bases from V and 0 bases from J, leaving 10 bases between. The CDR3 loop is CASSLALPSSYNEQFF. For the CDR3, the DNA is TGCGCCAGCAGCTTGGCTCTGCCTAGCTCCTACAATGAGCAGTTCTTC.

The chain combines TRBV4-1 with TRBJ1-2, with TRBD1 identical over 7 bases. The junction had 11 bases not matched to a gene; V was cut back by 3 bases and J by 7 bases. The CDR3 length is 15 residues. CDR1 is MGHRA, CDR2 YSYEKL, per germline. The chain's CDR3 is CASSQDDRAGSGYTF. In nucleotides, the CDR3 is TGCGCCAGCAGCCAGGACGACAGGGCCGGGAGTGGCTACACCTTC.

This clone was seen a single time. The chain is built from TRBV5-4 and TRBJ1-1, with D tentatively TRBD1 (5 bases). With 2 bases removed from V and 7 bases from J, the gap between germline ends came to 6 bases. This CDR3 is 11 amino acids long. Germline loops: CDR1 SGHNT, CDR2 YYREEE (reference sequence). The CDR3 region is CASSLDSEAFF. The DNA of the CDR3 is TGTGCCAGCAGCTTAGACAGTGAAGCTTTCTTT.

J is TRBJ2-1 and V is TRBV20-1; tentatively, D is TRBD1 (7 bases). The CDR3 sequence is 11 residues long. Germline V gene lookup returns CDR1 DFQATT and CDR2 SNEGSKA (reference sequence). V was clipped by 5 bases and J by 12 bases, with 14 bases between them. The CDR3 is CSASSGGGQFF. CDR3 DNA: TGCAGTGCTTCATCAGGGGGAGGGCAGTTCTTC.

The chain has TRBV5-1 and TRBJ1-1; 8 bases fit TRBD1. CDR1 SGHRS and CDR2 YFSETQ come from the germline V gene. The V gene end was trimmed by 4 bases and the J gene end by 4 bases; junction bases not matched to a gene: 12. The CDR3 has 16 residues. The CDR3 protein is CASSPDRDRRFTEAFF. CDR3 in DNA: TGCGCCAGCAGCCCAGACCGGGACAGGAGGTTCACTGAAGCTTTCTTT.

CDR3 sequence reads: CASSLDGNIQYF. The DNA for the CDR3 is TGTGCCAGCAGCTTGGACGGAAACATTCAGTACTTC. The J gene is TRBJ2-4, the V gene TRBV5-4; D gene unclear. This CDR3 has 12 residues. Germline V CDR1 and CDR2: SGHNT, YYREEE (reference sequence). V lost 0 bases and J lost 6, with 4 bases in between.

This clone came up a few times. The chain couples TRBV2 to TRBJ1-2; D is possibly TRBD1 (5 bases). The germline V gene has CDR1 SNHLY and CDR2 FYNNEI. Trimming took 4 bases from V and 2 from J, leaving 8 bases between them. This CDR3 has 13 amino acids. DNA of the CDR3: TGTGCCAGCAGTGGGGGCCCCAACTATGGCTACACCTTC. Its translation: CASSGGPNYGYTF.

V gene TRBV6-1 combines with J gene TRBJ1-1; possibly TRBD1 for D (5 bases). Per germline, CDR1 MNHNS and CDR2 SASEGT. The length of the CDR3 is 14 residues. Trimming shortened V by 3 bases and J by 0 bases, and 8 bases separated the two germline ends. The CDR3 spells CASSDGAMNTEAFF. The DNA of the CDR3 is TGTGCCAGCAGTGATGGGGCCATGAACACTGAAGCTTTCTTT.

This chain joins TRBV7-9 and TRBJ1-2; D might be TRBD1 (5 bases). The germline V and J ends were trimmed by 2 bases and 0 bases, with 10 bases remaining between them. Germline lookup yields CDR1 SEHNR and CDR2 FQNEAQ (reference sequence). There are 15 residues in the CDR3. The CDR3 sequence: CASSLQQATNYGYTF. In DNA form, the CDR3 reads TGTGCCAGCAGCTTACAACAGGCGACTAACTATGGCTACACCTTC.

This chain uses TRBV4-1 with TRBJ2-2; D possibly corresponds to TRBD2 (5 bases). Trimming removed 2 bases at V and 6 bases at J, with 16 bases between. CDR1 is MGHRA and CDR2 is YSYEKL in the germline V gene. The CDR3 runs to 16 residues. The CDR3 DNA reads TGCGCCAGCAGCCAACGCACTAGGACCGACTCCGGGGAGCTGTTTTTT. As protein: CASSQRTRTDSGELFF.

The chain has TRBV7-9 and TRBJ2-1, with D perhaps matching TRBD2 (5 bases). The CDR3 extends over 13 amino acids. The germline V gene has CDR1 SEHNR and CDR2 FQNEAQ (reference sequence). V shed 5 bases and J shed 8 bases, with 13 bases lying between them. CDR3 nucleotide sequence: TGTGCCAGCAGCCGTCTAGCACGGCATGAGCAGTTCTTC. Translated, it gives CASSRLARHEQFF.

This chain connects TRBV28 to TRBJ1-5, with D maybe TRBD1 (6 bases). This CDR3 is 18 amino acids long. Germline-derived CDR1 and CDR2 are MDHEN and SYDVKM. Trimming cost V 2 bases and J 2 bases, with 19 bases left between them. CDR3 sequence: CASSLRDRRLVGNQPQHF. The CDR3 DNA reads TGTGCCAGCAGTTTACGCGACAGGCGGTTAGTAGGCAATCAGCCCCAGCATTTT.

The chain employs TRBV5-1 and TRBJ2-7, with 9 bases aligning to TRBD2. The CDR3 extends over 16 amino acids. CDR1 is SGHRS and CDR2 is YFSETQ in the germline V gene. With V trimmed by 0 bases and J by 4 bases, 8 bases remained unmatched. The CDR3 spells CASSLVRSGSGYEQYF. CDR3 DNA sequence: TGCGCCAGCAGCTTGGTACGTAGCGGGAGCGGGTACGAGCAGTACTTC.

V usage is TRBV30 and J usage is TRBJ1-6, with D uncertain. The CDR3 sequence is 16 residues long. V was cut by 2 bases and J by 4 bases, with 15 bases left in between. The V gene's germline CDR1 is GTSNPN and CDR2 SVGIG (reference sequence). CDR3 in DNA: TGTGCCTGGAGTAAAGACGCGGTGACTTATAATTCACCCCTCCACTTT. Encoded protein: CAWSKDAVTYNSPLHF.

This chain connects TRBV5-4 to TRBJ2-1; the match to TRBD2 covers 13 bases. The V gene's germline CDR1 is SGHNT and CDR2 YYREEE (reference sequence). V trimming: 9 bases; J trimming: 7 bases; junction bases outside the gene matches: 13. CDR3 size: 16 residues. The CDR3 loop reads CATITWTSGSENEQFF. The CDR3 DNA reads TGTGCCACCATAACTTGGACTAGCGGGAGCGAAAATGAGCAGTTCTTC.

The chain has TRBV7-9 and TRBJ1-2; 8 nucleotides line up with TRBD1. The CDR3 length is 13 residues. V trimming: 5 bases; J trimming: 8 bases; junction bases outside the gene matches: 7. The V gene's germline CDR1 is SEHNR and CDR2 FQNEAQ (reference sequence). The CDR3 DNA sequence: TGTGCCAGCAGCCTACAGGGGGAAGGCGGCTACACCTTC. Protein sequence: CASSLQGEGGYTF.

The V gene is TRBV4-1, the J gene TRBJ2-1, with D possibly being TRBD2 (5 bases). The germline CDR1 and CDR2 sequences are MGHRA and YSYEKL. The CDR3 loop spans 13 amino acids. With 4 bases removed from V and 7 bases from J, the gap between germline ends came to 11 bases. In DNA, the CDR3 is TGCGCCAGCAGCCGAATCCGCGGGAATGAGCAGTTCTTC. This encodes CASSRIRGNEQFF.